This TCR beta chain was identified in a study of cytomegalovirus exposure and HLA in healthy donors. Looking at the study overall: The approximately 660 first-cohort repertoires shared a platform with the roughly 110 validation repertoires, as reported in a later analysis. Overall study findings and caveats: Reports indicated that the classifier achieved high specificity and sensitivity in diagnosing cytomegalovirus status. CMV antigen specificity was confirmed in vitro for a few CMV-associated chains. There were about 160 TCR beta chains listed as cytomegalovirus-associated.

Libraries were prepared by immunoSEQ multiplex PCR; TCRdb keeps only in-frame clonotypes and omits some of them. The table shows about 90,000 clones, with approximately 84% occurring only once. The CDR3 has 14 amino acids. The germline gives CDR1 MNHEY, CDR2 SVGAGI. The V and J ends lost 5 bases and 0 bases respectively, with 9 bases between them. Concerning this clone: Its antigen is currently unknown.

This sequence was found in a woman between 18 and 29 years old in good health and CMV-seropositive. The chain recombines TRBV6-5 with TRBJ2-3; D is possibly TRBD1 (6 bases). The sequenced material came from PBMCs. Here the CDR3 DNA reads TGTGCCAGCAGTCGGACAGCGAGCACAGATACGCAGTATTTT. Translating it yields CASSRTASTDTQYF.